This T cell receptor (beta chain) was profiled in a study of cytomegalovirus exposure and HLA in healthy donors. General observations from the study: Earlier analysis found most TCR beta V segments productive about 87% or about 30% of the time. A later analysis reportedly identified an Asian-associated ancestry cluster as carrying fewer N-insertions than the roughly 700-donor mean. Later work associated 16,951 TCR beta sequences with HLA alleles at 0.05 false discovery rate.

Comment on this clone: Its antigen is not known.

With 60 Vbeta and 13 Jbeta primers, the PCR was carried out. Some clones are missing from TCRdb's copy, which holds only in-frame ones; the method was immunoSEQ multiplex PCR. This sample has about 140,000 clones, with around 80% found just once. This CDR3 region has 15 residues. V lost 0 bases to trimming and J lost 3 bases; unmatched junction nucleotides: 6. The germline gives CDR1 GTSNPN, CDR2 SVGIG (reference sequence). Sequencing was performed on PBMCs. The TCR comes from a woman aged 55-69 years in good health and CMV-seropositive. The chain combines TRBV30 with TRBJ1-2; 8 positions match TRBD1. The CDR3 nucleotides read TGTGCCTGGAGTGTAGGCTCAGGGGGCGACTATGGCTACACCTTC. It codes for CAWSVGSGGDYGYTF. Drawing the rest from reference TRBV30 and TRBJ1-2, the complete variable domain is SQTIHQWPATLVQPVGSPLSLECTVEGTSNPNLYWYRQAAGRGLQLLFYSVGIGQISSEVPQNLSASRPQDRQFILSSKKLLLSDSGFYLCAWSVGSGGDYGYTFGSGTRLTVV.